The source of this T cell receptor beta chain is a study of PD-1 blockade in classical Hodgkin lymphoma. The repertoire was sequenced with immunoSEQ multiplex PCR; TCRdb's copy has only in-frame clones and lacks some. The sample holds 90,000 to 95,000 clones; approximately 89% are singletons and the top ten take 9.5% to 12%. V dropped 3 bases and J dropped 3 bases, with 8 bases sitting between them. The CDR3 totals 13 residues. Germline loops: CDR1 MNHNY, CDR2 SVGAGI (reference sequence). No patient escaped relapse after autologous stem cell transplantation, and brentuximab vedotin exposure varied. Here the sequenced sample was peripheral blood mononuclear cells (PBMCs), taken before the second cycle of nivolumab. V and J are TRBV6-6 and TRBJ1-2, with D uncertain. This receptor was identified in a human donor with classical Hodgkin lymphoma. The CDR3 reads CASSYGKYYGYTF. The CDR3 nucleotides are TGTGCCAGCAGTTATGGAAAATACTATGGCTACACCTTC.